This T cell receptor beta chain was identified in a study of shared T cell receptors in the human thymus. Method: immunoSEQ multiplex PCR; TCRdb's copy keeps in-frame clones and lacks some. The sample has approximately 400,000 clones; more than 85% are singletons. The TCR comes from a human donor. Sequences were obtained from thymocytes.

CDR3: CASSSQMGGYTF. The CDR3, as DNA: TGTGCCAGCAGCTCTCAAATGGGGGGCTACACCTTC. The chain uses TRBV5-6 and TRBJ1-2; D call uncertain. The CDR3 contains 12 residues. The germline V and J ends were trimmed by 3 bases and 8 bases, with 11 bases remaining between them. CDR1 and CDR2 from the germline V gene are SGHDT and YYEEEE. Together with reference TRBV5-6 and TRBJ1-2, the CDR3 gives the full variable domain: DAGVTQSPTHLIKTRGQQVTLRCSPKSGHDTVSWYQQALGQGPQFIFQYYEEEERQRGNFPDRFSGHQFPNYSSELNVNALLLGDSALYLCASSSQMGGYTFGSGTRLTVV.